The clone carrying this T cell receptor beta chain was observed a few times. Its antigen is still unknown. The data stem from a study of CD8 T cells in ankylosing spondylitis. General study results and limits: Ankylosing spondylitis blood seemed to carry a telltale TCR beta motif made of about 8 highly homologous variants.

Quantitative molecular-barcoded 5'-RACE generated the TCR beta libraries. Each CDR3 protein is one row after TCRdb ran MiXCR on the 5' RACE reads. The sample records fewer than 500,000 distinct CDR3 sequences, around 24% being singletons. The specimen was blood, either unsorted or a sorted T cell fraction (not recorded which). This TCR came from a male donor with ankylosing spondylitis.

This CDR3 is CSVGNGRIHDNEQFF. The CDR3 DNA reads TGCAGCGTGGGGAACGGTAGGATTCATGACAATGAGCAGTTCTTC. The chain combines TRBV29-1 with TRBJ2-1; no firm D call. This CDR3 is built from 15 residues. CDR1 is SQVTM and CDR2 is ANQGSEA in the germline V gene. V was trimmed by 6 bases and J by 5 bases, leaving 20 bases between them.